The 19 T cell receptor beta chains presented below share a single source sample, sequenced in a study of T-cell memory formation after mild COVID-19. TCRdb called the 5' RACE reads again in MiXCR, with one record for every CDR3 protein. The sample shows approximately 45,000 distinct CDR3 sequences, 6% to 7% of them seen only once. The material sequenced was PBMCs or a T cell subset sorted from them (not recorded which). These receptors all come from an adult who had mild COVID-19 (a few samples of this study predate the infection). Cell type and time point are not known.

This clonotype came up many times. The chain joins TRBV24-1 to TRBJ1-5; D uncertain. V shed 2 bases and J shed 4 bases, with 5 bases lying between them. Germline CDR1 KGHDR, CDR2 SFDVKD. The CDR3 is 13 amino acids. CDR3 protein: CATSDWGNQPQHF. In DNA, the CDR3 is TGTGCCACCAGTGATTGGGGTAATCAGCCCCAGCATTTT.

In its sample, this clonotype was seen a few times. In DNA, the CDR3 is TGTGCCAGCAGCCAAGATCTTGAAGATGGCTACACCTTC. Translation gives CASSQDLEDGYTF. The genes are TRBV14 and TRBJ1-2; D is undetermined. The CDR3 runs 13 residues. Trimming removed 0 bases at V and 6 bases at J, with 8 bases between. Germline assignment: CDR1 SGHDN and CDR2 FVKESK.

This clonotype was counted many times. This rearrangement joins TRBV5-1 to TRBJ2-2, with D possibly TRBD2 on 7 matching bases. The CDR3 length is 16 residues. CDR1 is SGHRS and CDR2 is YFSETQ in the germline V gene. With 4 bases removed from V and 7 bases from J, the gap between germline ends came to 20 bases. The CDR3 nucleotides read TGCGCCAGCAGCCCTTCGCCCGGGGGGCTCGGCGGGGAGCTGTTTTTT. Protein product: CASSPSPGGLGGELFF.

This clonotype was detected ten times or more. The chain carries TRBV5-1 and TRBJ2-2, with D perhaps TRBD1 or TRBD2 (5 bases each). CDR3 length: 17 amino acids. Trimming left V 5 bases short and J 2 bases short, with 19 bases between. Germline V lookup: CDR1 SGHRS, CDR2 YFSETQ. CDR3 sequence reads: CASREDLSGGNTGELFF. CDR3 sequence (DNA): TGCGCCAGCAGAGAAGATCTTTCTGGGGGTAACACCGGGGAGCTGTTTTTT.

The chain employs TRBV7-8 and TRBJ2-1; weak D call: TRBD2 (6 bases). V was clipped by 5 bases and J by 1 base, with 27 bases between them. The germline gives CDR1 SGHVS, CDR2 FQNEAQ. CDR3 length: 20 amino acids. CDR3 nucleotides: TGTGCCAGCAGCCGAGCCACCACGGGACTCCTGATCCAATCCTACAATGAGCAGTTCTTC. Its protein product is CASSRATTGLLIQSYNEQFF.

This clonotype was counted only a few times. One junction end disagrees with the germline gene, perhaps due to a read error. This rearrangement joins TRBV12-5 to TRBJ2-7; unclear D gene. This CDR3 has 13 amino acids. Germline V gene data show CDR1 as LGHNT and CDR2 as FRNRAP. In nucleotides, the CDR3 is TGTGTTAGTGGTTTGGCAGGCTCCTACGAGCAGTACTTC. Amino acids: CVSGLAGSYEQYF. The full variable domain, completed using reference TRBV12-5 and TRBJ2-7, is DARVTQTPRHKVTEMGQEVTMRCQPILGHNTVFWYRQTMMQGLELLAYFRNRAPLDDSGMPKDRFSAEMPDATLATLKIQPSEPRDSAVYFCVSGLAGSYEQYFGPGTRLTVT.

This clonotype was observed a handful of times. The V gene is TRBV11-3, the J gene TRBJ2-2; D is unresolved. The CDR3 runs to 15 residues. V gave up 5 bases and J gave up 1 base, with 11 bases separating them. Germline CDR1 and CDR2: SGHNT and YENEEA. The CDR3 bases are TGTGCCAGCAGCCTTGGTGCTCTGAACACCGGGGAGCTGTTTTTT. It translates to CASSLGALNTGELFF.

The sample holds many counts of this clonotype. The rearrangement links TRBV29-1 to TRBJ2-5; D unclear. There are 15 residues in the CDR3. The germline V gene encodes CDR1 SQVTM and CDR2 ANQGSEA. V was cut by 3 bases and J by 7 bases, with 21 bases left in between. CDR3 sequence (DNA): TGCAGCGTTGAGGGTGTATGGCGGACCCCCGGGACCCAGTACTTC. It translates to CSVEGVWRTPGTQYF.

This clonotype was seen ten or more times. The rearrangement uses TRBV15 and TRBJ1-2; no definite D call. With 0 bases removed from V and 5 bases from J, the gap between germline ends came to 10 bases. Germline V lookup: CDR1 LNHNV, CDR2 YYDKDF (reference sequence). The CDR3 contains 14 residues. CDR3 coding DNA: TGTGCCACCAGCAGAGATGGGCAGCGGTATGGCTACACCTTC. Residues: CATSRDGQRYGYTF.

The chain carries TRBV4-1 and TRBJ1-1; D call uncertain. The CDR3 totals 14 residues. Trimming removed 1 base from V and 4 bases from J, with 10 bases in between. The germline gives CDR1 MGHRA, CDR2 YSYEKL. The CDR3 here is CASSQGDGSTEAFF. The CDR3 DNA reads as TGCGCCAGCAGCCAAGGGGATGGATCCACTGAAGCTTTCTTT.

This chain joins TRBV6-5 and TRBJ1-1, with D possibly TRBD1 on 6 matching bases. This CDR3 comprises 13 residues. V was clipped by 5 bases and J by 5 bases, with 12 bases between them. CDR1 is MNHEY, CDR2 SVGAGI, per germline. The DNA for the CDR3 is TGTGCCAGCAGTATTCGAGGGGGTACTGAAGCTTTCTTT. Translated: CASSIRGGTEAFF.

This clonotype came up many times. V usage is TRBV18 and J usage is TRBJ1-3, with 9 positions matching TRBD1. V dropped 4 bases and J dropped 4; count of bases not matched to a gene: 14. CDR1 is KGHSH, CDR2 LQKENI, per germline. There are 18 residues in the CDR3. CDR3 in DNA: TGTGCCAGCTCACTCTGGAAACAAACCGGGACAGGGGGAAACACCATATATTTT. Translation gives CASSLWKQTGTGGNTIYF.

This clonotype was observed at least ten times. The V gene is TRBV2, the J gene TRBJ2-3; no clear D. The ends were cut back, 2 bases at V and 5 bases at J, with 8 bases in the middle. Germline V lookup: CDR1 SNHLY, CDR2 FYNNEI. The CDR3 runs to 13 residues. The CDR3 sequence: CASSESLVDTQYF. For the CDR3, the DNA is TGTGCCAGCAGTGAAAGTCTGGTAGATACGCAGTATTTT.

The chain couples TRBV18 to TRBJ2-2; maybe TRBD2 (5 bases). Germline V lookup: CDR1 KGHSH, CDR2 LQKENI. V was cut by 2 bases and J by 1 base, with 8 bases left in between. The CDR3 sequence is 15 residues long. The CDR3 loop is CASSPARGNTGELFF. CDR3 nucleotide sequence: TGTGCCAGCTCACCAGCACGGGGGAACACCGGGGAGCTGTTTTTT.

Here the CDR3 reads CASSLAQGQETQYF. DNA for the CDR3: TGTGCCAGCAGCCTAGCACAGGGTCAAGAGACCCAGTACTTC. This sequence joins TRBV3-1 and TRBJ2-5; a weak D match, TRBD1 (6 bases). V gave up 4 bases and J gave up 2 bases, with 11 bases separating them. Germline assignment: CDR1 LGHDT and CDR2 YNNKEL (reference sequence). The CDR3 has 14 amino acids.

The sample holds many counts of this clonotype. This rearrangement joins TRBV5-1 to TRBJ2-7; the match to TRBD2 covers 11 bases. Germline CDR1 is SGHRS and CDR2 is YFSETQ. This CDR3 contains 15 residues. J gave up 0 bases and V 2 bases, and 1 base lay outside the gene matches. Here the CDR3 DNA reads TGCGCCAGCAGCTTTAGCGGGGGGGCCTCCTACGAGCAGTACTTC. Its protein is CASSFSGGASYEQYF.

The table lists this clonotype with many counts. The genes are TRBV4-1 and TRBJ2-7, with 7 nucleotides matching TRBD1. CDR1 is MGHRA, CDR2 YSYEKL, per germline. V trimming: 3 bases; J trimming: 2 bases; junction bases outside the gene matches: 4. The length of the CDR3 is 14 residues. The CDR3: CASSHTTGAYEQYF. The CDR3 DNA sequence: TGCGCCAGCAGCCATACAACAGGGGCCTACGAGCAGTACTTC.

CDR3 sequence reads: CASSVGMNEQFF. The DNA for the CDR3 is TGTGCCAGCAGCGTCGGGATGAATGAGCAGTTCTTC. V gene TRBV9 combines with J gene TRBJ2-1; D may be TRBD2 (5 bases). The V gene's germline CDR1 is SGDLS and CDR2 YYNGEE. V dropped 2 bases and J dropped 7 bases, with 7 bases sitting between them. This CDR3 has 12 amino acids.

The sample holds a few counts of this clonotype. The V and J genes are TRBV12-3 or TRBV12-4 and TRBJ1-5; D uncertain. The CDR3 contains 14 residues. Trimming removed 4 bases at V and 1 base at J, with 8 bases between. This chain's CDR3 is CASSYVGSNQPQHF. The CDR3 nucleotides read TGTGCCAGCAGTTACGTTGGGAGCAATCAGCCCCAGCATTTT.